This record looks at one TCR beta chain sequence and its context. Its antigen is unknown. V gave up 5 bases and J gave up 3 bases; unmatched junction bases: 2. The CDR3 covers 14 residues. Per the germline V gene, CDR1 is MNHNY and CDR2 is SVGAGI (reference sequence). Libraries were prepared by immunoSEQ multiplex PCR; TCRdb keeps only in-frame clonotypes and omits some of them. The sample includes about 17,000 clones, 75% to 95% of them seen just once. The source of the sample is a study of PD-1 blockade in classical Hodgkin lymphoma. Study-wide points: Before treatment, TCR diversity in newly diagnosed patients was reportedly lower than in healthy donors.

The time point was: newly diagnosed, previously untreated cHL patient sample. It was PBMCs in newly diagnosed, untreated classical Hodgkin lymphoma that served as comparison. The sequenced sample was peripheral blood mononuclear cells (PBMCs). This clonotype originated in a human donor with classical Hodgkin lymphoma. The chain carries TRBV6-6 and TRBJ2-1, with 9 bases lining up with TRBD2. The CDR3 loop is CASSRTSDYNEQFF. In nucleotides, the CDR3 is TGTGCCAGCAGTCGGACTAGCGACTACAATGAGCAGTTCTTC.